The source of this T cell receptor (beta chain) is a study of vaccination and CD4 T cells after COVID-19. At the level of the study: Six males and four females, two of them Hispanic, were enrolled as convalescents.

One entry per CDR3 protein, called by TCRdb with MiXCR from the PCR reads. The data contain 15,000 to 20,000 distinct CDR3 sequences, around three fifths of them seen just once; the ten biggest clones take up roughly 1.1%. The CDR3 runs to 14 residues. Trimming removed 3 bases at V and 3 bases at J, with 10 bases between. Per the germline V gene, CDR1 is SGHVS and CDR2 is FNYEAQ. The sequence derives from a human donor who had recovered from COVID-19. The sequenced sample was CD4+ T cells from blood, obtained after SARS-CoV-2 vaccination. The chain couples TRBV7-6 to TRBJ2-3; D remains unclear. The CDR3 protein is CASSLGSETDTQYF. The CDR3 DNA sequence: TGTGCCAGCAGCTTGGGTTCTGAGACAGATACGCAGTATTTT.